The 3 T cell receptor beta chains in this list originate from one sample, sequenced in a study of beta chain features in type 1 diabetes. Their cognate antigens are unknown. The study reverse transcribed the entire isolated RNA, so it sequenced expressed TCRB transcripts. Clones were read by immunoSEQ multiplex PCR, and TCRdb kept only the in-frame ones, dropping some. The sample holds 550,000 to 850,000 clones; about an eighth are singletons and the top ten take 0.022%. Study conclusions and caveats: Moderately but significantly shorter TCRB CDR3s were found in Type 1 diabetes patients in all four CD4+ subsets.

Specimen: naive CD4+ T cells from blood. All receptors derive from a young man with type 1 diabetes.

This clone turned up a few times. The CDR3 DNA follows: TGTGCCAGCAGCACCAACAGGGTATCTGGAGAAAAACTGTTTTTT. It codes for CASSTNRVSGEKLFF. The V call is TRBV7-2, the J call TRBJ1-4; a possible D gene is TRBD1 (6 bases). Germline V gene sequence: CDR1 SGHTA, CDR2 FQGNSA. Trimming took 5 bases from V and 8 from J, leaving 18 bases between them. CDR3 length: 15 amino acids.

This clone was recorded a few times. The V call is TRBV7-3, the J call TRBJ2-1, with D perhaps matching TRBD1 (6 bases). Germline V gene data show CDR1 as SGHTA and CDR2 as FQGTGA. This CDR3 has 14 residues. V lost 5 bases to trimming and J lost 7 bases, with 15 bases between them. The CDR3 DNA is TGTGCCAGCAGCCCGGGACAAATTGGGAATGAGCAGTTCTTC. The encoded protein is CASSPGQIGNEQFF.

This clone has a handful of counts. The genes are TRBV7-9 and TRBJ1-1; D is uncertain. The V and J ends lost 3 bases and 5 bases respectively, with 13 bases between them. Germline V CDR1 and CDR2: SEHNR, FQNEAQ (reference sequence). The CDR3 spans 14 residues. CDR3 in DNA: TGTGCCAGCAGCTTCGGGAACGGAGGAACTGAAGCTTTCTTT. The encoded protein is CASSFGNGGTEAFF. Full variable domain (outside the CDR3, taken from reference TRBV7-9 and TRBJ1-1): DTGVSQNPRHKITKRGQNVTFRCDPISEHNRLYWYRQTLGQGPEFLTYFQNEAQLEKSRLLSDRFSAERPKGSFSTLEIQRTEQGDSAMYLCASSFGNGGTEAFFGQGTRLTVV.